The 10 T cell receptor beta chains reported below all come from one sample, sequenced in a study of identical twins. MiXCR, applied by TCRdb to the 5' RACE reads, yields one record per CDR3 protein. The sample holds more than 650,000 distinct CDR3 sequences, around 5.7% seen once. Sequenced: naive T cells sorted from blood. The receptors were sampled from a man younger than 35 in good health.

A few counts support this clonotype. The rearrangement joins TRBV10-3 to TRBJ2-4; D could derive from TRBD1 or TRBD2 (6 bases each). Trimming took off 3 bases at V and 7 bases at J, with 13 bases between the two ends. CDR3 length equals 14 residues. Germline loops: CDR1 ENHRY, CDR2 SYGVKD. The chain's CDR3 is CAISEGGGRNIQYF. The CDR3 coding sequence is TGTGCCATCAGTGAAGGAGGGGGACGGAACATTCAGTACTTC.

In this sample, this clonotype turned up many times. The rearrangement joins TRBV11-2 to TRBJ2-1; TRBD2 matches at 11 bases. The germline CDR1 and CDR2 sequences are SGHAT and FQNNGV. The CDR3 is made up of 14 amino acids. After removal of 6 bases from V and 7 bases from J, the junction contained 5 bases not matched to a gene. The CDR3 here is CASRTSGVGNEQFF. The CDR3 DNA sequence: TGTGCCAGCAGGACTAGCGGGGTCGGGAATGAGCAGTTCTTC.

This clonotype was counted many times. The chain links TRBV7-2 to TRBJ2-7; 9 nucleotides agree with TRBD2. V shed 1 base and J 5 bases; nucleotides not matched to a gene: 6. CDR3 length: 15 residues. CDR1 is SGHTA, CDR2 FQGNSA, per germline. The DNA for the CDR3 is TGTGCCAGCAGCTTAGTTAGCGGGAGTGGCGACGAGCAGTACTTC. The encoded protein is CASSLVSGSGDEQYF.

This clonotype was found a few times. The rearrangement joins TRBV3-1 to TRBJ2-1; D uncertain. CDR3 length: 13 amino acids. Looked up from germline, CDR1 is LGHDT and CDR2 is YNNKEL (reference sequence). V dropped 0 bases and J dropped 9 bases, with 9 bases sitting between them. CDR3 nucleotide sequence: TGTGCCAGCAGCCAAGACGGGCCCGCTGAGCAGTTCTTC. Encoded protein: CASSQDGPAEQFF.

This clonotype was seen at least ten times. This sequence joins TRBV20-1 and TRBJ2-1; tentatively, D is TRBD1 or TRBD2 (5 bases each). V shed 6 bases and J shed 4 bases, with 13 bases lying between them. Germline V gene lookup returns CDR1 DFQATT and CDR2 SNEGSKA (reference sequence). The CDR3 is 13 amino acids. The CDR3 protein is CSARRDLYNEQFF. CDR3 nucleotide sequence: TGCAGTGCGAGACGGGACCTATACAATGAGCAGTTCTTC.

This clonotype was recorded a few times. The chain employs TRBV2 and TRBJ2-1, with 10 positions matching TRBD2. The CDR3 is 18 residues long. The V and J ends lost 6 bases and 0 bases, in that order; junction bases with no gene match: 11. CDR1 is SNHLY, CDR2 FYNNEI, per germline. This chain's CDR3 is CASSAGTSVPASYNEQFF. In DNA, the CDR3 is TGTGCCAGCAGCGCCGGGACTAGCGTACCTGCCTCCTACAATGAGCAGTTCTTC.

This clonotype was seen at least ten times. The V call is TRBV5-4, the J call TRBJ1-1; the D is unclear. CDR3 length: 13 amino acids. Germline V gene sequence: CDR1 SGHNT, CDR2 YYREEE (reference sequence). V was clipped by 2 bases and J by 1 base, with 6 bases between them. DNA for the CDR3: TGTGCCAGCAGCTTCACCACGAACACTGAAGCTTTCTTT. Translation: CASSFTTNTEAFF.

This clonotype showed up many times. The chain couples TRBV7-2 to TRBJ2-5, with TRBD1 matching 9 bases. CDR3 length: 12 amino acids. Trimming at V came to 10 bases and at J to 5 bases, leaving 5 bases not matched to a gene. Germline loops: CDR1 SGHTA, CDR2 FQGNSA. CDR3 residues: CATGTGRETQYF. Written as DNA, the CDR3 is TGTGCCACCGGGACAGGGAGGGAGACCCAGTACTTC.

The sample holds a few counts of this clonotype. The chain combines TRBV11-2 with TRBJ2-2; D gene uncertain. This CDR3 has 14 residues. The germline CDR1 and CDR2 sequences are SGHAT and FQNNGV. V shed 0 bases and J shed 5 bases, with 7 bases lying between them. The CDR3 here is CASSLESLTGELFF. The CDR3 DNA sequence: TGTGCCAGCAGCTTAGAGAGCTTAACCGGGGAGCTGTTTTTT. The whole variable domain, remainder taken from reference TRBV11-2 and TRBJ2-2, is EAGVAQSPRYKIIEKRQSVAFWCNPISGHATLYWYQQILGQGPKLLIQFQNNGVVDDSQLPKDRFSAERLKGVDSTLKIQPAKLEDSAVYLCASSLESLTGELFFGEGSRLTVL.

The table lists this clonotype with a few counts. The rearrangement links TRBV18 to TRBJ2-3; a weak D match, TRBD1 (6 bases). The V gene lost 2 bases and the J gene lost 0 bases, with 12 bases spanning the gap. The germline V gene has CDR1 KGHSH and CDR2 LQKENI. This CDR3 region has 16 residues. The CDR3 sequence is CASSPGTPSSTDTQYF. The CDR3 bases are TGTGCCAGCTCACCAGGGACACCCTCTAGCACAGATACGCAGTATTTT.